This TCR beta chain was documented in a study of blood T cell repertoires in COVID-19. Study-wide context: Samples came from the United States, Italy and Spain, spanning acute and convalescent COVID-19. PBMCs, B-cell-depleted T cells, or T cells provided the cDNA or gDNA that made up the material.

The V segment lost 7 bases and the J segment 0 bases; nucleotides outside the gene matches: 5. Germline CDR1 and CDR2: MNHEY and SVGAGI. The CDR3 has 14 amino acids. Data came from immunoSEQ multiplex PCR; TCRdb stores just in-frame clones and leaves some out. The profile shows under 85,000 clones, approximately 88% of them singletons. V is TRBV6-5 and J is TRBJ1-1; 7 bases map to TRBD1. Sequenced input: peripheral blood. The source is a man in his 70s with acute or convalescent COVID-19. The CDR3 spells CASTATGLNTEAFF. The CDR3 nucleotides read TGTGCCAGCACCGCGACAGGGCTGAACACTGAAGCTTTCTTT.